The clone carrying this T cell receptor beta chain was found a few times. The sample belongs to a study of control samples from healthy donors and cancer patients. Assay: immunoSEQ multiplex PCR; the TCRdb copy retains only in-frame clones and omits some. The table has under 80,000 clones, about 80% seen once. Germline lookup yields CDR1 SGDLS and CDR2 YYNGEE. V dropped 4 bases and J dropped 0; count of bases not matched to a gene: 5. The CDR3 consists of 15 residues. The sequencing sample was made of blood. The chain employs TRBV9 and TRBJ2-7; 9 nucleotides agree with TRBD1. This sequence originates from a man aged 45-65 years in good health. CDR3 amino acids: CASSPDRGGSYEQYF. The CDR3 nucleotides read TGTGCCAGCAGCCCGGACAGGGGAGGCTCCTACGAGCAGTACTTC. The whole variable domain, filled in from reference TRBV9 and TRBJ2-7, reads DSGVTQTPKHLITATGQRVTLRCSPRSGDLSVYWYQQSLDQGLQFLIQYYNGEERAKGNILERFSAQQFPDLHSELNLSSLELGDSALYFCASSPDRGGSYEQYFGPGTRLTVT.